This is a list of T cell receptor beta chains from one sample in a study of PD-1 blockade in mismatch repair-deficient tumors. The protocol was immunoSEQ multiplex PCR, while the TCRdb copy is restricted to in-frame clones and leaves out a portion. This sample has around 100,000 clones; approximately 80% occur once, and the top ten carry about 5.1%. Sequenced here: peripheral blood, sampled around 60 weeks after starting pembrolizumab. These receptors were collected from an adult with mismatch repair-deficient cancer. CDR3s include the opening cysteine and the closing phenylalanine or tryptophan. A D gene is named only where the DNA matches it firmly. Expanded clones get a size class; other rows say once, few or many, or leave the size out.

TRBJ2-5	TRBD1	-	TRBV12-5	CASGPGQGAQYF	TGTGCTAGTGGTCCAGGACAGGGGGCCCAGTACTTC
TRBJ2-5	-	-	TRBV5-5	CASSLGVVPQETQYF	TGTGCCAGCAGCTTGGGGGTAGTACCGCAAGAGACCCAGTACTTC
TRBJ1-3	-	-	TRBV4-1	CASSQAVSGGAAGNTIYF	TGCGCCAGCAGCCAAGCGGTCTCCGGTGGGGCTGCTGGAAACACCATATATTTT
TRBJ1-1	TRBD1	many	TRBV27	CAAYATGGGMGTEAFF	TGTGCCGCGTACGCCACTGGAGGGGGCATGGGAACTGAAGCTTTCTTT
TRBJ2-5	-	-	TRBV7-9	CASSQGGGRWQETQYF	TGTGCCAGCAGTCAGGGGGGAGGCCGTTGGCAAGAGACCCAGTACTTC
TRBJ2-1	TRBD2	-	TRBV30	CAWSVEPSGRQFF	TGTGCCTGGAGTGTAGAGCCTAGCGGGAGGCAGTTCTTC
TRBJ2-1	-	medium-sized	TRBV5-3	CARGYEAAMLNEQFF	TGTGCCAGAGGCTATGAGGCCGCTATGTTGAATGAGCAGTTCTTC
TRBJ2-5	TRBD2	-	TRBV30	CAWSTGLAETQYF	TGTGCCTGGAGCACAGGACTAGCAGAGACCCAGTACTTC
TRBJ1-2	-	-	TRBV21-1	CASSKVRILLNYGYTF	TGTGCCAGCAGCAAGGTGCGGATTTTACTTAACTATGGCTACACCTTC
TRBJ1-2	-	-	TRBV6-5	CASSSSKGRYGYTF	TGTGCCAGCAGTTCCTCTAAGGGAAGGTATGGCTACACCTTC
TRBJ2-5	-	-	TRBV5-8	CASSWGGSQETQYF	TGTGCCAGCAGCTGGGGGGGCAGCCAAGAGACCCAGTACTTC
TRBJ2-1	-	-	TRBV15	CATSKGRDPPGNEQFF	TGTGCCACCAGCAAAGGACGGGACCCCCCAGGGAATGAGCAGTTCTTC
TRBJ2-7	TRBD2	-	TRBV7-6	CASSPWTSGVSYEQYF	TGTGCCAGCAGCCCCTGGACTAGCGGGGTCTCCTACGAGCAGTACTTC
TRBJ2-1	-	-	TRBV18	CASSPGRNNEQFF	TGTGCCAGCTCACCAGGACGGAACAATGAGCAGTTCTTC
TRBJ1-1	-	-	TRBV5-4	CASKSQGVVLNTEAFF	TGTGCCAGCAAATCGCAAGGGGTAGTCTTGAACACTGAAGCTTTCTTT
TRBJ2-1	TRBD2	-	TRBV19	CASRTSGNRNEQFF	TGTGCCAGCAGGACTAGCGGGAATCGGAATGAGCAGTTCTTC
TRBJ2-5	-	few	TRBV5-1	CASSPRGEGMYQETQYF	TGCGCCAGCAGCCCTAGGGGAGAGGGAATGTACCAAGAGACCCAGTACTTC
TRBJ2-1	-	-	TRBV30	CAWSVRDEQFF	TGTGCCTGGAGTGTGCGTGATGAGCAGTTCTTC
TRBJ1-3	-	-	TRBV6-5	CASREAGLENTIYF	TGTGCCAGCAGAGAAGCCGGTCTGGAAAACACCATATATTTT
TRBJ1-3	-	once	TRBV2	CASASGGRFGNTIYF	TGTGCCAGCGCTTCGGGGGGGCGGTTTGGAAACACCATATATTTT
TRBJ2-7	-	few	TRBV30	CAWTYGTNEQYF	TGTGCCTGGACGTACGGGACGAACGAGCAGTACTTC
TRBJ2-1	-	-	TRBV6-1	CASSPTRGNEQFF	TGTGCCAGCAGCCCCACTCGGGGGAATGAGCAGTTCTTC
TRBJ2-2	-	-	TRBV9	CALTSQNTGELFF	TGTGCGTTAACTAGCCAGAACACCGGGGAGCTGTTTTTT
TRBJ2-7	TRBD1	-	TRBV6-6	CASSYVGQGEVEQYF	TGTGCCAGCAGTTACGTTGGACAGGGGGAAGTGGAGCAGTACTTC
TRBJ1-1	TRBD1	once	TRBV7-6	CASSLYPSDRSTEAFF	TGTGCCAGCAGCTTATATCCATCGGACAGGAGCACTGAAGCTTTCTTT
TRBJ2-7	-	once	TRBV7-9	CASSLVFEVSHEQYF	TGTGCCAGCAGCTTAGTCTTTGAGGTATCCCACGAGCAGTACTTC
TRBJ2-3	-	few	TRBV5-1	CASSLGGSITDTQYF	TGCGCCAGCAGCTTGGGTGGGAGTATCACAGATACGCAGTATTTT
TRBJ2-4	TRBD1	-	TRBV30	CAWSGGQGAANIQYF	TGTGCCTGGAGTGGAGGACAGGGGGCGGCTAACATTCAGTACTTC
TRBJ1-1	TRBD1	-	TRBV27	CASSLYRGTEAFF	TGTGCCAGCAGTTTATACAGGGGGACTGAAGCTTTCTTT
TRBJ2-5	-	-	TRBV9	CASSRDGATIRGETQYF	TGTGCCAGCAGCCGCGACGGGGCAACGATACGGGGGGAGACCCAGTACTTC
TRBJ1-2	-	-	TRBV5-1	CASSREGQTYGYTF	TGCGCCAGCAGCCGGGAGGGGCAAACCTATGGCTACACCTTC
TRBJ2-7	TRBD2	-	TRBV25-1	CASSERLAGVNEQYF	TGTGCCAGCAGTGAAAGACTAGCGGGAGTTAACGAGCAGTACTTC
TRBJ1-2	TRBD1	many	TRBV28	CASSFSRTGGGYGYTF	TGTGCCAGCAGTTTCTCCCGGACAGGGGGAGGCTATGGCTACACCTTC
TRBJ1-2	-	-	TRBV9	CASSVRGGVYGYTF	TGTGCCAGCAGCGTTCGGGGGGGTGTCTATGGCTACACCTTC
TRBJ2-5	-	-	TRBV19	CASTSTSGIETQYF	TGTGCCAGTACCTCGACTAGTGGGATTGAGACCCAGTACTTC
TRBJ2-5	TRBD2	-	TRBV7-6	CASRKIGLAGKETQYF	TGTGCCAGCAGAAAGATAGGACTAGCGGGGAAAGAGACCCAGTACTTC
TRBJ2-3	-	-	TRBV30	CAWSVGGGGTDTQYF	TGTGCCTGGAGTGTAGGCGGAGGAGGGACAGATACGCAGTATTTT
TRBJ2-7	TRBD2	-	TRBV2	CASGGRALSYEQYF	TGTGCCAGCGGCGGGAGGGCCCTCTCCTACGAGCAGTACTTC
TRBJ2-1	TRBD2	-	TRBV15	CATSRDRRTSGSSYNEQFF	TGTGCCACCAGCAGAGATCGGCGGACTAGCGGGAGCTCCTACAATGAGCAGTTCTTC
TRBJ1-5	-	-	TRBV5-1	CASSLTGDSNQPQHF	TGCGCCAGCAGCTTGACGGGCGATAGCAATCAGCCCCAGCATTTT
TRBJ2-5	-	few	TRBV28	CASSFSSDPYQETQYF	TGTGCCAGCAGTTTCTCGTCGGATCCTTACCAAGAGACCCAGTACTTC
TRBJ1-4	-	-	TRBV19	CASTDRATNEKLFF	TGTGCCAGTACTGACAGAGCAACTAATGAAAAACTGTTTTTT
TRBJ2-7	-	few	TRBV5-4	CASSLVGLGAYEQYF	TGTGCCAGCAGCTTGGTAGGGCTAGGAGCCTACGAGCAGTACTTC
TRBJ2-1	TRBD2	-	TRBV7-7	CASSPGTSGDNEQFF	TGTGCTAGCAGCCCCGGGACTAGCGGGGACAATGAGCAGTTCTTC